This T cell receptor beta chain is drawn from a study of cytomegalovirus exposure and HLA in healthy donors. Study overall: Genotyping showed around 80% of about 370 donors falling in the Caucasian-associated ancestry cluster.

Study results and caveats: A previous analysis found most TCR beta V segments productive roughly 87% or roughly 30% of the time.

CDR3 size: 18 residues. Germline CDR1 and CDR2: MNHNS and SASEGT. The V and J ends lost 1 base and 4 bases respectively, with 20 bases between them. Researchers ran the PCR with 60 Vbeta and 13 Jbeta primers. TCRdb's copy holds only in-frame clones and misses some; the assay was immunoSEQ multiplex PCR. The sample holds under 200,000 clones, 79% seen once. As concerns this clone: Antigen: not known.

V is TRBV6-1 and J is TRBJ1-3; no definite D call. Sequenced sample: PBMCs. The TCR sequence derives from a woman between 40 and 55 years old in good health and CMV-seronegative. The CDR3 region is CASSEESIDIRLGNTIYF. As DNA, the CDR3 is TGTGCCAGCAGTGAAGAGTCTATAGACATCCGTCTGGGAAACACCATATATTTT.